This T cell receptor (beta chain) was sequenced in a study of T cell repertoires in cytomegalovirus infection. Whole-study context: Indications of both CMV infection and matching HLA type were provided by public TCR beta signatures.

Broader study findings: People with CMV and the relevant HLA were identified by cumulative public TCR beta family frequency. Dominating the ex vivo response were TCR beta clonotypes that were CMV-specific and HLA-C-restricted.

Germline V gives CDR1 SGHTA, CDR2 FQGNSA. The V end was cut by 3 bases, the J end by 1 base, with 6 bases between. This CDR3 has 14 amino acids. Via MiXCR, TCRdb re-called the reads, giving one row per CDR3 protein. The sample carries roughly 300,000 distinct CDR3 sequences, roughly 24% recorded once. Within the sample, this clonotype is medium-sized (0.01 to 0.1%). Its target is unknown. Sequenced material: PBMCs. The V gene is TRBV7-2, the J gene TRBJ2-2, with D unclear. This clonotype originated in a human donor in good health (CMV status not recorded). Some clones in this sample may be carry-over from other donors' samples. In DNA form, the CDR3 reads TGTGCCAGCAGCTTCTCGTGGAACACCGGGGAGCTGTTTTTT. Translating it yields CASSFSWNTGELFF.